A single TCR beta chain is shown here with its context. Profiling relied on immunoSEQ multiplex PCR, and the TCRdb table lists in-frame clones only, not all of them. The sample lists around 300,000 clones; approximately 88% were seen once. The CDR3 is 15 residues long. V gave up 1 base and J gave up 7 bases; unmatched junction bases: 9. Germline V gives CDR1 KGHDR, CDR2 SFDVKD. Cohort 3 donors were reported recovered after two negative PCRs, clearance, or symptom resolution. This sample is part of a study of blood T cell repertoires in COVID-19. This clonotype originated in a woman in her thirties or forties who had recovered from COVID-19. This rearrangement joins TRBV24-1 to TRBJ2-7; 7 nucleotides match TRBD2. Material: PBMCs or T cells enriched from blood (not recorded which). The CDR3 DNA sequence: TGTGCCACCAGTGATTTCCCCGGGGGGAGAGAGGAGCAGTACTTC. Amino acids: CATSDFPGGREEQYF.